This T cell receptor (beta chain) originates from a study of shared clonotypes between healthy human individuals. Losses at the gene ends were 2 bases for V and 6 bases for J; bases not matched to a gene: 11. Germline assignment: CDR1 MNHEY and CDR2 SVGAGI. CDR3 length: 16 residues. The repertoire was sequenced with immunoSEQ multiplex PCR; TCRdb's copy has only in-frame clones and lacks some. The table includes more than 2,000,000 clones, 85% to 95% detected once. Concerning this clone: The antigen remains undetermined.

Findings of the study overall: The genetic and exposure-history diversity represented was limited by few donors.

The sequenced material came from naive CD4+ T cells from PBMCs. The subset was: CD45RA+ positively selected. The chain combines TRBV6-5 with TRBJ2-7, with 9 bases aligning to TRBD1. The receptor comes from a man aged 18 to 29 in good health. Some clones in this sample may be carry-over from other donors' samples. CDR3 DNA: TGTGCCAGCAGTTACGCGTGGGACAGGGCCCCTCTCGAGCAGTACTTC. This codes for CASSYAWDRAPLEQYF.